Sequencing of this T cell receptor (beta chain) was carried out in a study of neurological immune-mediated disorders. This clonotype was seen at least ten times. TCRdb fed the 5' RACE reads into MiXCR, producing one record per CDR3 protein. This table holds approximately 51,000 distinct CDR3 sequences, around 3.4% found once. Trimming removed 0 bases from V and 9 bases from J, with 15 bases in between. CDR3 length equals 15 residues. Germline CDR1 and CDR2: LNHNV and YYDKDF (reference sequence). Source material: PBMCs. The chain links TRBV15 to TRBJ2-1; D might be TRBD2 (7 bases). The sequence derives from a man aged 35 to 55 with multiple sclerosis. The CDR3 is CATSRESRGQGEQFF. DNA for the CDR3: TGTGCCACCAGCAGAGAATCGCGGGGGCAAGGTGAGCAGTTCTTC.